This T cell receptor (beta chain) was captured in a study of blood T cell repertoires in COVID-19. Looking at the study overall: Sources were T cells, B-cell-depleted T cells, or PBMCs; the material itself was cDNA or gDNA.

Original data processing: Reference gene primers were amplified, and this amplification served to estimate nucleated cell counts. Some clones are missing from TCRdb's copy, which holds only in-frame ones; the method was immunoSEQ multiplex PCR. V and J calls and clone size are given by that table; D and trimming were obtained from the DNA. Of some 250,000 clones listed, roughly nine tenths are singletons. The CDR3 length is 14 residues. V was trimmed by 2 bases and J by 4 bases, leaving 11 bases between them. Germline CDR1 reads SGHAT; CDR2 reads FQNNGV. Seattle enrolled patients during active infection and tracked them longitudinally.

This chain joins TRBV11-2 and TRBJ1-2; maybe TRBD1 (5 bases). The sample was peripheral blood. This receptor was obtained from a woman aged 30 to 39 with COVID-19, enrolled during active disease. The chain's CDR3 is CASSLIATVYGYTF. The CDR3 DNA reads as TGTGCCAGCAGCTTAATTGCGACAGTCTATGGCTACACCTTC.